The 20 T cell receptor beta chains reported below all come from one sample, sequenced in a study of T cell changes during pregnancy in multiple sclerosis. Generated by immunoSEQ multiplex PCR, the TCRdb table keeps only in-frame clones and is missing some. The table records roughly 56,000 clones, roughly 88% of them present only once. The sequenced sample was peripheral blood, obtained in the first trimester of pregnancy. These receptors all come from a female donor with multiple sclerosis, enrolled in a pregnancy study.

Comment on this clone: One end of the junction varies from germline; a read error may be responsible. This rearrangement joins TRBV7-9 to TRBJ2-1; D is undetermined. CDR1 and CDR2 from the germline V gene are SEHNR and FQNEAQ (reference sequence). The CDR3 contains 14 residues. The CDR3: CASSLGSPYTEQFF. CDR3 DNA sequence: TGTGCCAGCAGCTTGGGCAGCCCCTACACTGAGCAGTTCTTC.

This sequence joins TRBV12-5 and TRBJ1-1; D may be TRBD1 (6 bases). Between the trimmed V and J ends, which lost 2 bases and 5 bases, there was a span of 21 bases. CDR3 length equals 17 residues. Germline assignment: CDR1 LGHNT and CDR2 FRNRAP. CDR3 bases: TGTGCTAGTGGTTTGATCAGACCTACAGGGATAGGGACTGAAGCTTTCTTT. Translated: CASGLIRPTGIGTEAFF.

This clone has a handful of counts. This chain uses TRBV7-6 with TRBJ1-1; D is unclear. Deletions cut 5 bases from V and 1 base from J, with 8 bases between. The germline V gene encodes CDR1 SGHVS and CDR2 FNYEAQ. This CDR3 has 13 amino acids. The CDR3 is CASSIQRNTEAFF. The CDR3 bases are TGTGCCAGCAGCATACAAAGGAACACTGAAGCTTTCTTT.

The V call is TRBV7-2, the J call TRBJ2-3, with no clear D. CDR1 and CDR2 (germline): SGHTA, FQGNSA. V dropped 4 bases and J dropped 1 base, with 6 bases sitting between them. The CDR3 sequence is 13 residues long. The CDR3 DNA reads TGTGCCAGCAGCTCTCGGGGCACAGATACGCAGTATTTT. Its translation: CASSSRGTDTQYF.

This clone was counted a single time. The chain links TRBV4-1 to TRBJ2-5; TRBD2 aligns across 7 bases. V lost 4 bases, J lost 4 bases, and 12 bases stayed unmatched. The germline V gene has CDR1 MGHRA and CDR2 YSYEKL. CDR3 length: 16 amino acids. DNA of the CDR3: TGCGCCAGCAGCCGAATAGGGCTAAGGGAGGGAGAGACCCAGTACTTC. It yields the protein CASSRIGLREGETQYF.

The chain is built from TRBV7-9 and TRBJ2-3; D call uncertain. The CDR3 loop spans 13 amino acids. Germline CDR1 and CDR2: SEHNR and FQNEAQ (reference sequence). The V end was cut by 6 bases, the J end by 4 bases, with 11 bases between. CDR3 in DNA: TGTGCCAGCAGGCGAGGAGCCTCAGATACGCAGTATTTT. Translated, it gives CASRRGASDTQYF.

The V call is TRBV4-3, the J call TRBJ2-1; no definite D call. V was cut by 1 base and J by 3 bases, with 13 bases left in between. Germline V gene lookup returns CDR1 LGHNA and CDR2 YSLEER. The CDR3 sequence is 16 residues long. The CDR3 nucleotides read TGCGCCAGCAGCCAAGGGTTTACTAACCTCTACAATGAGCAGTTCTTC. Amino acids: CASSQGFTNLYNEQFF.

The chain employs TRBV4-2 and TRBJ2-1; 12 bases are a match to TRBD2. The J segment lost 2 bases and the V segment lost 5 bases, leaving 4 bases of the junction unmatched. The germline V gene encodes CDR1 LGHNA and CDR2 YNFKEQ. There are 16 residues in the CDR3. CDR3 bases: TGTGCCAGCAGCGTACGGACTAGCGGGGCCTACAATGAGCAGTTCTTC. The encoded protein is CASSVRTSGAYNEQFF.

The chain recombines TRBV28 with TRBJ1-1; TRBD1 matches at 9 bases. Germline CDR1 reads MDHEN; CDR2 reads SYDVKM. V dropped 5 bases and J dropped 10; count of bases not matched to a gene: 8. There are 13 residues in the CDR3. In DNA, the CDR3 is TGTGCCAGCAGTCCATGGGACAGGGTGGGAGCTTTCTTT. It specifies CASSPWDRVGAFF.

This clone was detected only a few times. The chain uses TRBV4-2 and TRBJ2-1; 7 bases align to TRBD1. J was trimmed by 3 bases and V by 0 bases; bases with no gene match: 5. Germline V gene lookup returns CDR1 LGHNA and CDR2 YNFKEQ. The CDR3 length is 16 residues. CDR3 nucleotides: TGTGCCAGCAGCCAAGAAGGACAGGAGAACTACAATGAGCAGTTCTTC. Its translation: CASSQEGQENYNEQFF.

The V and J genes are TRBV7-2 and TRBJ2-1, with a weak D call TRBD1 (5 bases). Germline V gene sequence: CDR1 SGHTA, CDR2 FQGNSA. With 0 bases removed from V and 6 bases from J, the gap between germline ends came to 12 bases. This CDR3 has 15 residues. The CDR3 protein is CASSLAQSQGNEQFF. The CDR3 DNA reads as TGTGCCAGCAGCTTAGCGCAAAGCCAGGGCAATGAGCAGTTCTTC.

The chain is built from TRBV7-2 and TRBJ1-1; D perhaps matches TRBD1 (6 bases). Germline lookup yields CDR1 SGHTA and CDR2 FQGNSA. This CDR3 is 15 amino acids long. V lost 3 bases and J 2 bases, leaving 13 bases between the germline ends. CDR3 region: CASSLGPGANTEAFF. In nucleotides, the CDR3 is TGTGCCAGCAGCTTGGGGCCAGGGGCTAACACTGAAGCTTTCTTT.

V and J are TRBV15 and TRBJ1-1; D call uncertain. Trimming took off 5 bases at V and 4 bases at J, with 11 bases between the two ends. The CDR3 runs to 13 residues. CDR1 LNHNV and CDR2 YYDKDF come from the germline V gene (reference sequence). CDR3 region: CATSLKEATEAFF. The DNA of the CDR3 is TGTGCCACCAGCCTTAAAGAGGCCACTGAAGCTTTCTTT.

This rearrangement joins TRBV13 to TRBJ2-7, with D possibly being TRBD2 (6 bases). Trimming took 3 bases from V and 6 from J, leaving 18 bases between them. There are 15 residues in the CDR3. CDR1 and CDR2 (germline): PRHDT, FYEKMQ (reference sequence). CDR3 sequence: CASSFVGGGLIEQYF. DNA for the CDR3: TGTGCCAGCAGCTTCGTGGGGGGTGGTTTGATCGAGCAGTACTTC.

The CDR3: CASSLTGAGANVLTF. The CDR3, as DNA: TGTGCCAGCAGCTTGACAGGGGCTGGGGCCAACGTCCTGACTTTC. The V gene is TRBV5-5, the J gene TRBJ2-6; 7 bases line up with TRBD1. The ends lost 1 base at V and 2 bases at J; junction bases unmatched: 0. Germline V gives CDR1 SGHKS, CDR2 YYEKEE (reference sequence). The CDR3 contains 15 residues.

This chain connects TRBV29-1 to TRBJ2-3, with TRBD2 matching 12 bases. Losses at the gene ends were 4 bases for V and 0 bases for J; bases not matched to a gene: 2. Germline CDR1 SQVTM, CDR2 ANQGSEA. There are 15 residues in the CDR3. CDR3 sequence reads: CSVAGTSGSTDTQYF. Written as DNA, the CDR3 is TGCAGCGTTGCCGGGACTAGCGGGAGCACAGATACGCAGTATTTT.

The CDR3: CASSSSLGSYNEQFF. In nucleotides, the CDR3 is TGCGCCAGCAGCTCGTCACTAGGTTCCTACAATGAGCAGTTCTTC. J is TRBJ2-1 and V is TRBV5-1; maybe TRBD2 (5 bases). CDR3 length: 15 residues. CDR1 and CDR2 (germline): SGHRS, YFSETQ. V gave up 3 bases and J gave up 1 base, with 11 bases separating them.

This rearrangement joins TRBV7-9 to TRBJ1-2, with 9 bases fitting TRBD1. The CDR3 extends over 15 amino acids. V shed 5 bases, J shed 4 bases, and the junction held 8 bases outside the gene matches. Germline V gene data show CDR1 as SEHNR and CDR2 as FQNEAQ (reference sequence). The CDR3 here is CASSPTGGRVYGYTF. The CDR3 DNA follows: TGTGCCAGCAGCCCGACAGGGGGTCGGGTCTATGGCTACACCTTC.

This chain uses TRBV6-4 with TRBJ2-3, with D perhaps matching TRBD1 (6 bases). Between the trimmed V and J ends, which lost 0 bases and 0 bases, there was a span of 7 bases. Looked up from germline, CDR1 is MRHNA and CDR2 is SNTAGT. The CDR3 covers 15 residues. The CDR3 region is CASSDSQGSTDTQYF. The CDR3 coding sequence is TGTGCCAGCAGTGACTCTCAGGGGAGCACAGATACGCAGTATTTT.

This clone has just one count. V is TRBV7-3 and J is TRBJ2-5, with 12 bases aligning to TRBD2. V lost 8 bases, J lost 2 bases, and 0 bases stayed unmatched. The CDR3 runs to 13 residues. Looked up from germline, CDR1 is SGHTA and CDR2 is FQGTGA. DNA for the CDR3: TGTGCCAGCGGGACTAGCGGGCAAGAGACCCAGTACTTC. The encoded protein is CASGTSGQETQYF.